This TCR beta chain was captured in a study of T cells in Graves' hyperthyroidism and ophthalmopathy (dated by TCRdb to the late 2010s). The study in broad terms: Peripheral blood samples were taken at initial diagnosis, before any treatment was given. To identify distinguishing TCR V-J signatures, a discovery cohort of some 99 patients was used, comprising 43 with Graves' ophthalmopathy and around 57 with stable Graves' hyperthyroidism. Prospective prediction of ophthalmopathy was tested in an independent validation cohort consisting of some 20 hyperthyroidism patients and approximately 16 patients who later progressed to ophthalmopathy. For training and testing, the 100 or so patients in the discovery cohort were randomly divided in a 7:3 ratio. The study also compared thyroid tissue and blood T-cell repertoires from a handful of Graves' hyperthyroidism patients. After blood sampling, hyperthyroidism patients were treated with methimazole at a starting dose of 30 mg daily, and ophthalmopathy patients were treated with high-dose intravenous methylprednisolone. According to the paper, TCR Vbeta CDR3 sequencing was carried out on some 130 peripheral blood samples, which came from fewer than 50 ophthalmopathy, around 74 hyperthyroidism and roughly 17 progressor patients.

With regard to this clonotype: Its antigen remains undetermined. Base qualities are missing; no much larger clone stands one base away.

A patient counted as having stable Graves' hyperthyroidism if no progression to ophthalmopathy occurred over 18 months of follow-up. Hyperthyroidism patients were newly diagnosed, had a disease duration of under 2 months, and were aged 18 to 65 years. Exclusion was applied to patients with uncontrolled infections, other autoimmune diseases, pregnancy or lactation. Diagnoses were based on clinical symptoms, serum thyroxine and TRAb, thyroid ultrasound and orbital computed tomography. PBMCs were isolated from 10 ml of fresh peripheral blood by Ficoll-Paque density gradient centrifugation. Total RNA was extracted with Trizol reagent, and quality was checked on an Agilent 2100 Bioanalyzer. The TCR beta CDR3 regions were amplified from RNA transcripts. The TCR CDR3 was subjected to a first round of RT-PCR using the HTBI primer set and the Qiagen OneStep RT-PCR kit. Libraries were constructed in a second round of multiplex PCR, after which size selection and purification were carried out. Libraries were sequenced paired-end with 100 bp reads on an Illumina HiSeq2000. For the original study's pipeline: SOAPnuke was used to process the raw data, throwing out any read that contained adapters or uncalled bases, had a mean Phred below 15, or lacked an exact constant-primer or identifier match. COPE v1.2.5 was used to merge high-quality paired reads, and clonotypes were defined as unique nucleotide sequences. MiTCR v1.1 was used to align clonotypes to the IMGT TRBV, TRBD and TRBJ reference segments. The analysis included only V-J combinations with a frequency above 0.0001, which together covered approximately 99% of the repertoires. A TCS score was defined as the ratio of F50 (clonal expansion) to E x V (chaos), with BLOSUM62-based TCRdist applied between CDR3 peptides within each V-J. Welch's t-statistics and random forest reduced 514 V-J features to some 14, which were used in a naive Bayes classifier (R e1071). TCRdb reanalyzed the raw reads on its own, using fastp at Q25 for trimming and MiXCR for clone calling, and kept in-frame beta chains. Duplicate CDR3 protein sequences are folded into a single record with the most common DNA and genes. Clone size and V and J calls follow TCRdb, not the original study. The sample table lists hundreds of thousands of distinct CDR3 sequences, under 20% of them with a count of one. The ten largest clones represent 3.8% of the sample.

The paper's findings and limits, for the study overall: Sample size was not statistically predetermined, and blinding of investigators to group allocation was not performed. During validation, the model predicted progression to ophthalmopathy a median of about 6.3 months ahead of onset, with around 70% sensitivity and roughly 72% specificity. Most expanded thyroid clonotypes (frequency above 0.001) were also detected in blood, suggesting blood repertoires may reflect thyroid immune responses. A model built on a 13 V-J signature distinguished ophthalmopathy from stable hyperthyroidism, reaching 87.88% sensitivity and approximately 83% specificity in cross-validation and 80%/75% in testing.

Here V drops 2 bases and J drops 3 bases, and the junction holds 2 bases not matched to any gene. For CDR1 and CDR2, the germline V gene lists MNHEY and SVGAGI. Counted from cysteine to phenylalanine, this CDR3 has 15 amino acids. The kept DNA is CDR3 alone, 45 bases in frame from the first base. This TCR was sampled from a woman under 40 with Graves' hyperthyroidism. Sequenced: blood. The chain couples TRBV6-5 to TRBJ2-1, and 9 bases in between align with TRBD2. The DNA sequence is as follows: TGTGCCAGCAGTTACGTAGCGGGAGACTACAATGAGCAGTTCTTC. Its amino acids are CASSYVAGDYNEQFF.